The next 24 T cell receptor beta chains were all read from a single sample in a study of T cell responses to AZD1222 COVID-19 vaccine. The table came from immunoSEQ multiplex PCR; TCRdb's copy has only in-frame clones and leaves some out. The profile shows 150,000 to 200,000 clones, about 90% of them singletons. The sample consisted of peripheral blood, taken 28 days after the second AZD1222 dose. The source is an adult who received the AZD1222 COVID-19 vaccine.

This rearrangement joins TRBV28 to TRBJ1-2, with D unresolved. The CDR3 is 11 residues long. V lost 7 bases to trimming and J lost 7 bases, with 10 bases between them. Per germline, CDR1 MDHEN and CDR2 SYDVKM. In DNA form, the CDR3 reads TGTGCCAGCACCAAGCGGTTTGGCTACACCTTC. Translating it yields CASTKRFGYTF.

The CDR3 here is CASSRSGRALEEQYF. As DNA, the CDR3 is TGTGCCAGCAGCCGTAGCGGGAGGGCCCTCGAGGAGCAGTACTTC. The V and J genes are TRBV3-1 (or the pseudogene TRBV3-2) and TRBJ2-7; TRBD2 matches 11 bases. This CDR3 region has 15 residues. The germline V gene has CDR1 LGHDT and CDR2 YNNKEL (reference sequence). The V segment lost 4 bases and the J segment 7 bases; nucleotides outside the gene matches: 9.

The V and J genes are TRBV19 and TRBJ2-3; 8 bases agree with TRBD1. The germline V gene encodes CDR1 LNHDA and CDR2 SQIVND (reference sequence). The CDR3 is made up of 18 amino acids. V shed 7 bases, J shed 5 bases, and the junction held 20 bases outside the gene matches. CDR3 residues: CASTYAGRGQGGLDTQYF. The CDR3 region has the DNA TGTGCCAGTACTTACGCGGGAAGAGGACAGGGTGGGTTAGATACGCAGTATTTT.

The V and J genes are TRBV6-5 and TRBJ2-3, with 11 bases matching TRBD2. V was clipped by 6 bases and J by 2 bases; unmatched bases: 4. In germline, CDR1 is MNHEY, CDR2 SVGAGI. The CDR3 covers 15 residues. CDR3 loop: CASRGTSGITDTQYF. CDR3 DNA: TGTGCCAGCAGGGGGACTAGCGGCATCACAGATACGCAGTATTTT.

The chain joins TRBV6-1 to TRBJ1-2; D is undetermined. Between the trimmed V and J ends, which lost 4 bases and 0 bases, there was a span of 15 bases. Germline loops: CDR1 MNHNS, CDR2 SASEGT. The CDR3 length is 16 residues. CDR3 in amino acids: CASSVRTAQTNYGYTF. The DNA of the CDR3 is TGTGCCAGCAGTGTACGAACGGCCCAGACTAACTATGGCTACACCTTC.

The V call is TRBV3-1 (or the pseudogene TRBV3-2), the J call TRBJ2-1; D not certain. CDR3 length equals 11 residues. V gave up 6 bases and J gave up 5 bases, with 5 bases separating them. Germline values: CDR1 LGHDT, CDR2 YNNKEL (reference sequence). In nucleotides, the CDR3 is TGTGCCAGCAGAACCAACAATGAGCAGTTCTTC. Translating gives CASRTNNEQFF.

The J gene is TRBJ2-7, the V gene TRBV5-6; TRBD1 matches at 7 bases. This CDR3 comprises 14 residues. Trimming at V came to 2 bases and at J to 1 base, leaving 3 bases not matched to a gene. Germline V gene lookup returns CDR1 SGHDT and CDR2 YYEEEE. This CDR3 reads CASSFGRGSYEQYF. Here the CDR3 DNA reads TGTGCCAGCAGCTTCGGCAGGGGGTCCTACGAGCAGTACTTC.

The V call is TRBV5-6, the J call TRBJ1-5, with a tentative D call TRBD1 (6 bases). V dropped 6 bases and J dropped 6 bases, with 16 bases sitting between them. Germline V gene data show CDR1 as SGHDT and CDR2 as YYEEEE. This CDR3 is 14 amino acids long. CDR3: CASTVLQGSQPQHF. CDR3 coding DNA: TGTGCCAGCACCGTGCTACAGGGCAGTCAGCCCCAGCATTTT.

This clone has a handful of counts. The chain links TRBV6-5 to TRBJ1-4, with TRBD1 as a possible D gene (5 bases). CDR3 size: 13 residues. Germline V gene data show CDR1 as MNHEY and CDR2 as SVGAGI. V lost 7 bases to trimming and J lost 8 bases, with 14 bases between them. The CDR3 reads CASNTGAEEKLFF. DNA for the CDR3: TGTGCCAGCAATACCGGGGCGGAGGAAAAACTGTTTTTT.

V gene TRBV29-1 combines with J gene TRBJ1-2, with 7 bases that match TRBD1. With V trimmed by 6 bases and J by 4 bases, 5 bases remained unmatched. The V gene's germline CDR1 is SQVTM and CDR2 ANQGSEA. The CDR3 is 12 residues long. The CDR3 region is CSVGDSVYGYTF. CDR3 sequence (DNA): TGCAGCGTCGGGGACAGCGTCTATGGCTACACCTTC.

This clone was seen once. The chain has TRBV28 and TRBJ2-1; no reliable D call. Germline V gene data show CDR1 as MDHEN and CDR2 as SYDVKM. V lost 2 bases and J 5 bases, leaving 4 bases between the germline ends. The CDR3 has 12 amino acids. CDR3 in DNA: TGTGCCAGCAGTTTACAACACAATGAGCAGTTCTTC. Residues: CASSLQHNEQFF.

V gene TRBV13 combines with J gene TRBJ2-7, with D uncertain. Between the trimmed V and J ends, which lost 5 bases and 4 bases, there was a span of 15 bases. Germline values: CDR1 PRHDT, CDR2 FYEKMQ (reference sequence). CDR3 length: 14 residues. The DNA for the CDR3 is TGTGCCAGCAGCAAACCTTTAATCAGGTACGAGCAGTACTTC. Its protein is CASSKPLIRYEQYF. The variable domain in full, with the rest retrieved from reference TRBV13 and TRBJ2-7, is AAGVIQSPRHLIKEKRETATLKCYPIPRHDTVYWYQQGPGQDPQFLISFYEKMQSDKGSIPDRFSAQQFSDYHSELNMSSLELGDSALYFCASSKPLIRYEQYFGPGTRLTVT.

This sequence joins TRBV28 and TRBJ2-7; 7 nucleotides align to TRBD2. The CDR3 totals 13 residues. Germline trimming cut 7 bases from V and 12 bases from J; bases unmatched to any gene: 15. The germline V gene has CDR1 MDHEN and CDR2 SYDVKM. Here the CDR3 DNA reads TGTGCCAGCATCCCCAACCGACGGGGGGAAGGGTACTTC. Its translation: CASIPNRRGEGYF.

The chain uses TRBV28 and TRBJ2-3, with a tentative D call TRBD2 (5 bases). Germline CDR1 and CDR2: MDHEN and SYDVKM. The CDR3 is 16 residues long. V lost 5 bases, J lost 0 bases, and 15 bases lay in between. The CDR3 reads CASSETRVWSTDTQYF. The CDR3 DNA follows: TGTGCCAGCAGTGAAACTAGGGTGTGGAGCACAGATACGCAGTATTTT.

The chain recombines TRBV6-2 or TRBV6-3 with TRBJ2-3; 7 nucleotides line up with TRBD1. Trimming took 5 bases from V and 2 from J; bases not matched to a gene: 7. There are 15 residues in the CDR3. Looked up from germline, CDR1 is MNHEY and CDR2 is SVGEGT. The CDR3 DNA reads as TGTGCCAGCAGTGACCGGGACAGTAACACAGATACGCAGTATTTT. This codes for CASSDRDSNTDTQYF.

This clone was detected once. The rearrangement joins TRBV29-1 to TRBJ1-2, with 9 nucleotides matching TRBD1. The CDR3 runs to 16 residues. Germline V gene data show CDR1 as SQVTM and CDR2 as ANQGSEA. Trimming removed 4 bases from V and 2 bases from J; junction bases left unmatched: 11. CDR3 sequence reads: CSVGLQGATNNYGYTF. The CDR3 DNA follows: TGCAGCGTTGGGTTACAGGGGGCGACAAACAACTATGGCTACACCTTC.

The genes are TRBV29-1 and TRBJ2-3; TRBD1 matches 8 bases. With V trimmed by 6 bases and J by 10 bases, 3 bases remained unmatched. This CDR3 comprises 10 residues. Germline CDR1 SQVTM, CDR2 ANQGSEA. CDR3: CSVGTGPQYF. The CDR3 bases are TGCAGCGTGGGGACAGGTCCGCAGTATTTT.

This chain uses TRBV7-9 with TRBJ1-1, with D possibly matching TRBD1 (5 bases). V dropped 8 bases and J dropped 1 base, with 17 bases sitting between them. Germline V lookup: CDR1 SEHNR, CDR2 FQNEAQ (reference sequence). The CDR3 sequence is 15 residues long. The CDR3 DNA reads TGTGCCAGCTGGGATATGGGGCATGGGAACACTGAAGCTTTCTTT. Its protein product is CASWDMGHGNTEAFF.

Details on this clone: The junction departs from the called germline gene at one end, perhaps through a read error. The rearrangement joins TRBV27 to TRBJ1-5; possibly TRBD1 for D (5 bases). The CDR3 is made up of 15 amino acids. CDR1 is MNHEY and CDR2 is SMNVEV in the germline V gene (reference sequence). As DNA, the CDR3 is TGTGCCAGCAGATTATATAGAGGGGTGGATCAGCCCCAGCATTTT. This sequence encodes CASRLYRGVDQPQHF.

V usage is TRBV3-1 (or the pseudogene TRBV3-2) and J usage is TRBJ2-1; weak D call: TRBD2 (5 bases). V lost 6 bases, J lost 5 bases, and 17 bases lay in between. Per germline, CDR1 LGHDT and CDR2 YNNKEL (reference sequence). The CDR3 consists of 15 residues. The CDR3 DNA reads as TGTGCCAGCAGTCCTGGAACTAGTAGCCACAATGAGCAGTTCTTC. This sequence encodes CASSPGTSSHNEQFF.

V gene TRBV9 combines with J gene TRBJ1-6; D call uncertain. Per germline, CDR1 SGDLS and CDR2 YYNGEE. V dropped 1 base and J dropped 16 bases, with 15 bases sitting between them. CDR3 length equals 13 residues. The CDR3 loop reads CASSVSGRHKLHF. The CDR3, as DNA: TGTGCCAGCAGCGTATCCGGTCGACATAAGCTCCACTTT.

This clone was counted a few times. The V gene is TRBV30, the J gene TRBJ1-2, with D uncertain. The CDR3 runs to 13 residues. V was trimmed by 5 bases and J by 8 bases, leaving 18 bases between them. The germline V gene has CDR1 GTSNPN and CDR2 SVGIG (reference sequence). CDR3 DNA sequence: TGTGCCTGGGCTTCGACGGGTCGTGTGGGCTACACCTTC. Translation: CAWASTGRVGYTF.

This chain joins TRBV7-2 and TRBJ1-6; D remains ambiguous. The germline V gene has CDR1 SGHTA and CDR2 FQGNSA. CDR3 length: 15 residues. The V end was cut by 7 bases, the J end by 7 bases, with 17 bases between. The CDR3 region is CASTPRLGINSPLHF. The CDR3 DNA is TGTGCCAGCACCCCGAGGCTGGGGATAAATTCACCCCTCCACTTT.

The chain joins TRBV28 to TRBJ1-3; the D gene is possibly TRBD1 (5 bases). The ends were cut back, 5 bases at V and 0 bases at J, with 14 bases in the middle. The germline V gene encodes CDR1 MDHEN and CDR2 SYDVKM. CDR3 size: 16 residues. The CDR3: CASSPPRGFSGNTIYF. The CDR3 DNA reads TGTGCCAGCAGTCCCCCCCGGGGCTTCTCTGGAAACACCATATATTTT.